This TCR beta chain originates from a study of blood T cell repertoires in COVID-19. In the study overall: Sources were T cells, B-cell-depleted T cells, or PBMCs; the material itself was cDNA or gDNA.

V gave up 3 bases and J gave up 7 bases, with 10 bases separating them. The V gene's germline CDR1 is LNHDA and CDR2 SQIVND (reference sequence). This CDR3 has 13 amino acids. Libraries were prepared by immunoSEQ multiplex PCR; TCRdb keeps only in-frame clonotypes and omits some of them. The data show about 520,000 clones, around 85% seen once. The chain links TRBV19 to TRBJ1-5, with a possible D match to TRBD1 (5 bases). The sample was peripheral blood. This sequence originates from a human donor in a cohort sampled during active COVID-19. The CDR3 here is CASSISGYQPQHF. The CDR3 DNA follows: TGTGCCAGTAGTATCTCAGGGTACCAGCCCCAGCATTTT. The entire variable domain, with the rest obtained from reference TRBV19 and TRBJ1-5, is as follows: DGGITQSPKYLFRKEGQNVTLSCEQNLNHDAMYWYRQDPGQGLRLIYYSQIVNDFQKGDIAEGYSVSREKKESFPLTVTSAQKNPTAFYLCASSISGYQPQHFGDGTRLSIL.